The 23 T cell receptor beta chains presented below share a single source sample, sequenced in a study of blood T cell repertoires in COVID-19. Method: immunoSEQ multiplex PCR; TCRdb's copy keeps in-frame clones and lacks some. The table shows about 280,000 clones, with approximately 91% occurring only once. Sequenced: peripheral blood. Every receptor here comes from a woman in her forties who had recovered from COVID-19.

CDR3 protein: CATSRQGPSDTQYF. CDR3 coding DNA: TGTGCCACCAGTCGACAGGGTCCCTCAGATACGCAGTATTTT. The chain joins TRBV24-1 to TRBJ2-3; 7 bases agree with TRBD1. CDR3 length: 14 residues. Trimming at V came to 6 bases and at J to 4 bases, leaving 6 bases not matched to a gene. Germline V gene lookup returns CDR1 KGHDR and CDR2 SFDVKD.

This rearrangement joins TRBV7-9 to TRBJ2-7; D call uncertain. The CDR3 has 13 amino acids. Trimming cost V 1 base and J 3 bases, with 7 bases left between them. Germline V gene lookup returns CDR1 SEHNR and CDR2 FQNEAQ (reference sequence). CDR3 DNA: TGTGCCAGCAGCTTAGGAGTTTTCTACGAGCAGTACTTC. This gives the protein CASSLGVFYEQYF.

This sequence joins TRBV6-4 and TRBJ2-3; no clear D. CDR1 MRHNA and CDR2 SNTAGT come from the germline V gene. Deletions cut 7 bases from V and 0 bases from J, with 11 bases between. The CDR3 is 14 residues long. The CDR3 sequence is CASKKTYSTDTQYF. The CDR3 nucleotides are TGTGCCAGCAAGAAGACATACAGCACAGATACGCAGTATTTT.

The rearrangement joins TRBV6-4 to TRBJ2-1; tentative D call: TRBD2 (6 bases). The V end was cut by 5 bases, the J end by 9 bases, with 17 bases between. CDR3 length equals 14 residues. From germline, CDR1 is MRHNA and CDR2 SNTAGT. This chain's CDR3 is CASSRERATGEQFF. CDR3 in DNA: TGTGCCAGCAGTCGCGAGCGGGCGACGGGTGAGCAGTTCTTC.

The chain is built from TRBV7-3 and TRBJ2-2, with 10 nucleotides matching TRBD2. The CDR3 contains 19 residues. Germline lookup yields CDR1 SGHTA and CDR2 FQGTGA. The trim removed 1 base at V and 5 bases at J, leaving 13 bases unmatched. This CDR3 is CASSLIPSGSYFGTGELFF. The CDR3 DNA sequence: TGTGCCAGCAGCTTAATACCTAGCGGGAGCTATTTTGGGACCGGGGAGCTGTTTTTT.

The chain links TRBV4-2 to TRBJ1-3, with 7 bases identical to TRBD1. This CDR3 is 17 amino acids long. The trim removed 0 bases at V and 3 bases at J, leaving 8 bases unmatched. Germline V gene sequence: CDR1 LGHNA, CDR2 YNFKEQ. CDR3 bases: TGTGCCAGCAGCCAAGAAGCGAAGGGGGCGCTTGGAAACACCATATATTTT. This encodes CASSQEAKGALGNTIYF.

This chain's CDR3 is CASSVRENSPLHF. The CDR3 DNA reads TGTGCCAGCAGCGTCCGGGAAAATTCACCCCTCCACTTT. The V gene is TRBV9, the J gene TRBJ1-6; D is ambiguous. Germline V gene lookup returns CDR1 SGDLS and CDR2 YYNGEE. The ends were cut back, 2 bases at V and 7 bases at J, with 7 bases in the middle. The CDR3 extends over 13 amino acids. The full variable domain, rest sourced from reference TRBV9 and TRBJ1-6, is DSGVTQTPKHLITATGQRVTLRCSPRSGDLSVYWYQQSLDQGLQFLIQYYNGEERAKGNILERFSAQQFPDLHSELNLSSLELGDSALYFCASSVRENSPLHFGNGTRLTVT.

The rearrangement links TRBV5-1 to TRBJ2-2; weak D call: TRBD1 (5 bases). Trimming left V 0 bases short and J 4 bases short, with 7 bases between. Germline V lookup: CDR1 SGHRS, CDR2 YFSETQ. CDR3 length: 14 residues. CDR3: CASSLVQVTGELFF. The DNA for the CDR3 is TGCGCCAGCAGCTTGGTACAGGTCACCGGGGAGCTGTTTTTT.

The CDR3 is CASRPTSGYNEQFF. The CDR3 coding sequence is TGTGCCAGCAGACCGACTAGCGGCTACAATGAGCAGTTCTTC. The gene calls are TRBV6-6 and TRBJ2-1, with 9 positions matching TRBD2. The CDR3 is made up of 14 amino acids. Germline trimming cut 6 bases from V and 3 bases from J; bases unmatched to any gene: 3. Germline V CDR1 and CDR2: MNHNY, SVGAGI (reference sequence).

The J gene is TRBJ2-7, the V gene TRBV11-2; 10 bases align to TRBD1. Germline-derived CDR1 and CDR2 are SGHAT and FQNNGV. CDR3 size: 14 residues. Trimming removed 5 bases from V and 2 bases from J; junction bases left unmatched: 3. The DNA for the CDR3 is TGTGCCAGCAGCCCAGGGACAGGGGCCTACGAGCAGTACTTC. This sequence encodes CASSPGTGAYEQYF.

This chain connects TRBV10-2 to TRBJ2-1, with 14 bases that match TRBD2. The CDR3 has 16 amino acids. V lost 6 bases to trimming and J lost 8 bases; unmatched junction nucleotides: 9. Per the germline V gene, CDR1 is WSHSY and CDR2 is SAAADI. CDR3 amino acids: CASRPGLAGGLDEQFF. The CDR3 DNA sequence: TGCGCCAGCAGACCCGGACTAGCGGGAGGCCTTGATGAGCAGTTCTTC.

The V gene is TRBV5-1, the J gene TRBJ2-5; TRBD1 agrees at 12 bases. The V and J ends lost 0 bases and 5 bases, in that order; junction bases with no gene match: 14. The V gene's germline CDR1 is SGHRS and CDR2 YFSETQ. The CDR3 contains 19 residues. CDR3 amino acids: CASSLGRPGQGASGETQYF. The CDR3 region has the DNA TGCGCCAGCAGCTTGGGACGTCCGGGACAGGGGGCCTCTGGCGAGACCCAGTACTTC.

This clone was counted once. V gene TRBV28 combines with J gene TRBJ2-7; D may be TRBD1 (5 bases). V dropped 5 bases and J dropped 4 bases, with 15 bases sitting between them. Germline-derived CDR1 and CDR2 are MDHEN and SYDVKM. This CDR3 spans 14 amino acids. The CDR3 bases are TGTGCCAGCAGTGGTACAGGTTGGGGTTACGAGCAGTACTTC. Amino acid sequence: CASSGTGWGYEQYF.

The chain is built from TRBV7-3 and TRBJ2-1; TRBD2 matches at 12 bases. The germline V gene has CDR1 SGHTA and CDR2 FQGTGA. The CDR3 is 14 residues long. The V and J ends lost 3 bases and 9 bases, in that order; junction bases with no gene match: 3. The CDR3 DNA follows: TGTGCCAGCAGCTTTGAACTAGCGGGAGGTGAGCAGTTCTTC. This translates into CASSFELAGGEQFF.

The V and J genes are TRBV4-2 and TRBJ2-7; 9 positions match TRBD1. This CDR3 contains 15 residues. The germline V gene has CDR1 LGHNA and CDR2 YNFKEQ. The J segment lost 3 bases and the V segment lost 0 bases, leaving 3 bases of the junction unmatched. CDR3 protein: CASSQERDRVYEQYF. The CDR3 nucleotides read TGTGCCAGCAGCCAAGAAAGGGACAGGGTCTACGAGCAGTACTTC.

The chain combines TRBV18 with TRBJ1-1; 7 bases line up with TRBD1. Looked up from germline, CDR1 is KGHSH and CDR2 is LQKENI. The V segment lost 3 bases and the J segment 4 bases; nucleotides outside the gene matches: 8. The CDR3 is 15 residues long. The CDR3 DNA reads TGTGCCAGCTCACCGAGAGAAGGGGGCGGCACTGAAGCTTTCTTT. It translates to CASSPREGGGTEAFF.

The chain couples TRBV4-2 to TRBJ2-5; D is unclear. The CDR3 spans 13 residues. Trimming removed 1 base from V and 7 bases from J, with 10 bases in between. Looked up from germline, CDR1 is LGHNA and CDR2 is YNFKEQ. The CDR3: CASSQGGEGTQYF. The CDR3 coding sequence is TGTGCCAGCAGCCAAGGAGGAGAAGGGACCCAGTACTTC.

The rearrangement uses TRBV30 and TRBJ2-5; TRBD2 aligns across 13 bases. Germline CDR1 and CDR2: GTSNPN and SVGIG (reference sequence). V lost 4 bases and J lost 4; bases outside the gene matches: 6. This CDR3 has 15 residues. The CDR3 region has the DNA TGTGCCTGGATCAGACTAGCGGGAGGTTTAGAGACCCAGTACTTC. This sequence encodes CAWIRLAGGLETQYF.

The chain recombines TRBV11-3 with TRBJ1-5, with D uncertain. This CDR3 region has 13 residues. V shed 0 bases and J shed 7 bases, with 7 bases lying between them. The V gene's germline CDR1 is SGHNT and CDR2 YENEEA. The CDR3 spells CASSLEGAQPQHF. As DNA, the CDR3 is TGTGCCAGCAGCTTAGAGGGAGCCCAGCCCCAGCATTTT.

The chain is built from TRBV11-3 and TRBJ2-3; D possibly corresponds to TRBD2 (6 bases). Germline CDR1 is SGHNT and CDR2 is YENEEA. The CDR3 covers 15 residues. Between the trimmed V and J ends, which lost 6 bases and 1 base, there was a span of 14 bases. CDR3 protein: CASSKEGYGTDTQYF. As DNA, the CDR3 is TGTGCCAGCAGTAAGGAGGGATACGGCACAGATACGCAGTATTTT.

Here the CDR3 DNA reads TGTGCCAGCAGCGTGGACAGGGGTGGGGATACGCAGTATTTT. Its protein product is CASSVDRGGDTQYF. The chain links TRBV7-8 to TRBJ2-3; TRBD1 matches at 9 bases. V lost 5 bases and J lost 6; bases outside the gene matches: 6. The CDR3 runs to 14 residues. Germline V lookup: CDR1 SGHVS, CDR2 FQNEAQ.

The J gene is TRBJ2-7, the V gene TRBV7-9; D call uncertain. Germline V lookup: CDR1 SEHNR, CDR2 FQNEAQ (reference sequence). V dropped 3 bases and J dropped 6 bases, with 12 bases sitting between them. There are 13 residues in the CDR3. Written as DNA, the CDR3 is TGTGCCAGCAGCTTCGAGATGGTTCCCGAGCAGTACTTC. It encodes CASSFEMVPEQYF. The variable domain in full, completed from reference TRBV7-9 and TRBJ2-7, reads DTGVSQNPRHKITKRGQNVTFRCDPISEHNRLYWYRQTLGQGPEFLTYFQNEAQLEKSRLLSDRFSAERPKGSFSTLEIQRTEQGDSAMYLCASSFEMVPEQYFGPGTRLTVT.

This chain links TRBV5-6 with TRBJ1-1, with D unclear. Trimming shortened V by 0 bases and J by 1 base, and 10 bases separated the two germline ends. The CDR3 is made up of 15 amino acids. Germline V lookup: CDR1 SGHDT, CDR2 YYEEEE. CDR3 protein: CASSLVLGENTEAFF. The CDR3 region has the DNA TGTGCCAGCAGCTTGGTTCTGGGAGAGAACACTGAAGCTTTCTTT.